The source of this T cell receptor (beta chain) is a study of cytomegalovirus exposure and HLA in healthy donors. Vbeta (60) and Jbeta (13) primers were used in the PCR. Profiling relied on immunoSEQ multiplex PCR, and the TCRdb table lists in-frame clones only, not all of them. The data hold under 150,000 clones, with around 72% observed a single time. CDR3 length equals 14 residues. Germline CDR1 reads MNHEY; CDR2 reads SVGAGI. The V and J ends lost 7 bases and 11 bases, in that order; junction bases with no gene match: 11. Sequencing was performed on PBMCs. The V call is TRBV6-5, the J call TRBJ2-5, with 12 nucleotides matching TRBD2. The sequence was obtained from a man aged 50-59 years in good health and CMV-seropositive. CDR3 in DNA: TGTGCCAGCACCCGACTAGCGGGAGTTCGAGAGCAGTACTTC. It encodes CASTRLAGVREQYF.